Following are 9 T cell receptor beta chains from one sample sequenced in a study of control samples from healthy donors and cancer patients. TCRdb's copy holds only in-frame clones and misses some; the assay was immunoSEQ multiplex PCR. The repertoire holds about 94,000 clones, with approximately 90% as singletons. The specimen sequenced was blood. The receptors come from a woman aged 18-29 years in good health.

V is TRBV5-5 and J is TRBJ2-7; no clear D. V was shortened by 3 bases and J by 2 bases, with 3 bases between the two germline ends. The CDR3 is 11 residues long. CDR1 is SGHKS and CDR2 is YYEKEE in the germline V gene (reference sequence). The CDR3 sequence is CASSSTYEQYF. In nucleotides, the CDR3 is TGTGCCAGCAGCTCCACCTACGAGCAGTACTTC.

The chain employs TRBV20-1 and TRBJ2-7, with TRBD2 identical over 7 bases. V shed 3 bases, J shed 6 bases, and the junction held 11 bases outside the gene matches. The CDR3 has 14 amino acids. CDR1 and CDR2 from the germline V gene are DFQATT and SNEGSKA (reference sequence). CDR3 coding DNA: TGCAGTGCTAGTGGGGAGGGGACGGGATCCGAGCAGTACTTC. This gives the protein CSASGEGTGSEQYF.

The rearrangement uses TRBV2 and TRBJ2-5; D unresolved. Germline values: CDR1 SNHLY, CDR2 FYNNEI. Trimming left V 3 bases short and J 5 bases short, with 4 bases between. This CDR3 is built from 11 residues. The chain's CDR3 is CASSDEETQYF. CDR3 bases: TGTGCCAGCAGTGATGAGGAGACCCAGTACTTC.

This clone came up once. The rearrangement uses TRBV7-2 and TRBJ1-6, with TRBD1 as a possible D gene (5 bases). Germline V gene data show CDR1 as SGHTA and CDR2 as FQGNSA. The CDR3 contains 14 residues. The germline V and J ends were trimmed by 0 bases and 7 bases, with 7 bases remaining between them. The CDR3 region has the DNA TGTGCCAGCAGCTTAGCGGGACCCAATTCACCCCTCCACTTT. It encodes CASSLAGPNSPLHF.

The chain recombines TRBV19 with TRBJ1-2; D is uncertain. Trimming took 1 base from V and 4 from J, leaving 13 bases between them. CDR1 and CDR2 (germline): LNHDA, SQIVND (reference sequence). This CDR3 contains 15 residues. The CDR3 sequence is CASSIVLLGPYGYTF. CDR3 DNA sequence: TGTGCCAGTAGTATAGTTCTACTAGGTCCCTATGGCTACACCTTC.

The chain is built from TRBV7-9 and TRBJ1-4; weak D call: TRBD1 (5 bases). The CDR3 totals 16 residues. Germline lookup yields CDR1 SEHNR and CDR2 FQNEAQ (reference sequence). V lost 0 bases, J lost 4 bases, and 12 bases lay in between. This CDR3 is CASSLANRLLNEKLFF. The CDR3 nucleotides read TGTGCCAGCAGCTTAGCGAACAGGCTCCTTAATGAAAAACTGTTTTTT. Full variable domain (remainder filled in from reference TRBV7-9 and TRBJ1-4): DTGVSQNPRHKITKRGQNVTFRCDPISEHNRLYWYRQTLGQGPEFLTYFQNEAQLEKSRLLSDRFSAERPKGSFSTLEIQRTEQGDSAMYLCASSLANRLLNEKLFFGSGTQLSVL.

By share, this clone ranks as medium-sized. This chain links TRBV13 with TRBJ2-2, with D unclear. The length of the CDR3 is 12 residues. CDR1 PRHDT and CDR2 FYEKMQ come from the germline V gene (reference sequence). V gave up 3 bases and J gave up 10 bases, with 9 bases separating them. The CDR3 loop reads CASSFTPVELFF. In DNA, the CDR3 is TGTGCCAGCAGCTTCACGCCAGTGGAGCTGTTTTTT.

The chain employs TRBV27 and TRBJ1-2; possibly TRBD1 for D (6 bases). V was clipped by 6 bases and J by 0 bases, with 8 bases between them. This CDR3 has 13 residues. Germline V gene data show CDR1 as MNHEY and CDR2 as SMNVEV (reference sequence). The DNA for the CDR3 is TGTGCCAGCAGGGGGACAACTAACTATGGCTACACCTTC. This encodes CASRGTTNYGYTF.

The V call is TRBV5-1, the J call TRBJ1-2; 8 bases fit TRBD1. V lost 4 bases, J lost 7 bases, and 12 bases stayed unmatched. Germline CDR1 reads SGHRS; CDR2 reads YFSETQ. This CDR3 contains 15 residues. Here the CDR3 DNA reads TGCGCCAGCAGCCTTTTATTCGGACAGGGCCCTGGCTACACCTTC. Protein sequence: CASSLLFGQGPGYTF. The full variable domain, completed using reference TRBV5-1 and TRBJ1-2, is KAGVTQTPRYLIKTRGQQVTLSCSPISGHRSVSWYQQTPGQGLQFLFEYFSETQRNKGNFPGRFSGRQFSNSRSEMNVSTLELGDSALYLCASSLLFGQGPGYTFGSGTRLTVV.